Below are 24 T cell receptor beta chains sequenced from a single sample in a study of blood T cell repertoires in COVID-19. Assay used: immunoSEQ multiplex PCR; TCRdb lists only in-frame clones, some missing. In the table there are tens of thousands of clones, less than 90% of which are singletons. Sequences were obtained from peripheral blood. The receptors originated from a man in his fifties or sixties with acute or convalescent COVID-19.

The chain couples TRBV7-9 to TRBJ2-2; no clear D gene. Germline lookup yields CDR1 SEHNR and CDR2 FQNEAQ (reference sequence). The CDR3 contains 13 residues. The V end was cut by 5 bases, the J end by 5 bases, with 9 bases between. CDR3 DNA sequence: TGTGCCAGCAGCCCGCGTGTTACCGGGGAGCTGTTTTTT. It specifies CASSPRVTGELFF.

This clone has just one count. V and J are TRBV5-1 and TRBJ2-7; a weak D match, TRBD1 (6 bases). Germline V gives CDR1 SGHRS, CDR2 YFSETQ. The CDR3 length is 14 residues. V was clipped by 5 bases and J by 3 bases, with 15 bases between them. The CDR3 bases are TGCGCCAGCAGGATACAGGGTAGGGACTACGAGCAGTACTTC. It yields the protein CASRIQGRDYEQYF.

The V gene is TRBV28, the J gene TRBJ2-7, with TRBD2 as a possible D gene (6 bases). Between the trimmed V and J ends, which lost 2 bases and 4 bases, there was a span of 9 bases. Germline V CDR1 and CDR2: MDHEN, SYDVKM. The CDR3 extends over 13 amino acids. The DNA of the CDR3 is TGTGCCAGCAGTTTAATACGGGAGTACGAGCAGTACTTC. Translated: CASSLIREYEQYF.

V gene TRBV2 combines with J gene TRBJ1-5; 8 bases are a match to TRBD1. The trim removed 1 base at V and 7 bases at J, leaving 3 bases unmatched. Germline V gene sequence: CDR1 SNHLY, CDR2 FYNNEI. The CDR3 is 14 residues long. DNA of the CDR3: TGTGCCAGCAGTGAAGGGACAGGGAGCCAGCCCCAGCATTTT. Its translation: CASSEGTGSQPQHF. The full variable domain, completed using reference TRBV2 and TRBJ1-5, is EPEVTQTPSHQVTQMGQEVILRCVPISNHLYFYWYRQILGQKVEFLVSFYNNEISEKSEIFDDQFSVERPDGSNFTLKIRSTKLEDSAMYFCASSEGTGSQPQHFGDGTRLSIL.

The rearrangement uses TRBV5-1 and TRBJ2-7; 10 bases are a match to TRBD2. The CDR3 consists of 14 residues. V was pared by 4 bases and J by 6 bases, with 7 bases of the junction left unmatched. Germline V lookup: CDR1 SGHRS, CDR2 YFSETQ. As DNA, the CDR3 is TGCGCCAGCAGCGACAGACTAGCGGGTCGCGAGCAGTACTTC. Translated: CASSDRLAGREQYF.

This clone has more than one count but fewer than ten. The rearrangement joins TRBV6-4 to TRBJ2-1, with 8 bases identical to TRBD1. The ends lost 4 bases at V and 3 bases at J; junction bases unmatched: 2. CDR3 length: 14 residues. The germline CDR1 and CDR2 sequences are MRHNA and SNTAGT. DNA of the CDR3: TGTGCCAGCAGTGTGGACAGGGTCTACAATGAGCAGTTCTTC. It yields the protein CASSVDRVYNEQFF.

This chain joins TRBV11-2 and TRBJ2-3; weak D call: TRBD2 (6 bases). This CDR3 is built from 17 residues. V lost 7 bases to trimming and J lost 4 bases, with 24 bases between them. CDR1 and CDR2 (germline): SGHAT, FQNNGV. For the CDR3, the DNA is TGTGCCAGCACAAAAACAGGAGGGGCGGGTGTGGCAGATACGCAGTATTTT. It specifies CASTKTGGAGVADTQYF.

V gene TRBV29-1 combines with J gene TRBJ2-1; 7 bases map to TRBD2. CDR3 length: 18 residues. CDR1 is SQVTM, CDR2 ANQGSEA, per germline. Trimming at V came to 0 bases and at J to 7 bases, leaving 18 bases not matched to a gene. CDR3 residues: CSVEETSYIPQWGNEQFF. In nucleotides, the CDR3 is TGCAGCGTTGAAGAGACTAGCTACATCCCCCAGTGGGGTAATGAGCAGTTCTTC.

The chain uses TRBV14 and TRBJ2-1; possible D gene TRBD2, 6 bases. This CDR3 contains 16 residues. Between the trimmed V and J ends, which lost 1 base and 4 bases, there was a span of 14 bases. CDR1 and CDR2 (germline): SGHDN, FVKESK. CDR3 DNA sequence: TGTGCCAGCAGCCAAGGGTGGGGGGTTTTGTACAATGAGCAGTTCTTC. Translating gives CASSQGWGVLYNEQFF.

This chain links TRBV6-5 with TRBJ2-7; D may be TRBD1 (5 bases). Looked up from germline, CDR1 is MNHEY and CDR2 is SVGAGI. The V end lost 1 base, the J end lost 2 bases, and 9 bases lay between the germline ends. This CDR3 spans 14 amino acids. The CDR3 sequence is CASSYWQGPYEQYF. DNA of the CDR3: TGTGCCAGCAGTTACTGGCAGGGCCCCTACGAGCAGTACTTC.

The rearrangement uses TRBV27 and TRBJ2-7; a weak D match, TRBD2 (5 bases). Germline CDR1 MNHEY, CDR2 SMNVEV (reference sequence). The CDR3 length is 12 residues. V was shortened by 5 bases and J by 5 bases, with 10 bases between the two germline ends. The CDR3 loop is CASSPLGDEQYF. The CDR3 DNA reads TGTGCCAGCAGTCCGCTGGGAGACGAGCAGTACTTC.

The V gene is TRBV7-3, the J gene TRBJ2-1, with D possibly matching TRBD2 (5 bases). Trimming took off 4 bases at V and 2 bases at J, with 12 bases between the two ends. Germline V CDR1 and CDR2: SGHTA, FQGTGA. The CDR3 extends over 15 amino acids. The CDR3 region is CASSWTAGAYNEQFF. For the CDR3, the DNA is TGTGCCAGCAGCTGGACCGCCGGGGCCTACAATGAGCAGTTCTTC.

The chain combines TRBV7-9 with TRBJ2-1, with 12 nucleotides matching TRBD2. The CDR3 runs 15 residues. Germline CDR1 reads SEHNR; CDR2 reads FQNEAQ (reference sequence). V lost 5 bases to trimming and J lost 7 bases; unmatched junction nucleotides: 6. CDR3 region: CASSGLAGGGNEQFF. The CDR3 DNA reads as TGTGCCAGCAGCGGCCTAGCGGGAGGGGGAAATGAGCAGTTCTTC. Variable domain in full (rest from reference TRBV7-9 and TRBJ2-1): DTGVSQNPRHKITKRGQNVTFRCDPISEHNRLYWYRQTLGQGPEFLTYFQNEAQLEKSRLLSDRFSAERPKGSFSTLEIQRTEQGDSAMYLCASSGLAGGGNEQFFGPGTRLTVL.

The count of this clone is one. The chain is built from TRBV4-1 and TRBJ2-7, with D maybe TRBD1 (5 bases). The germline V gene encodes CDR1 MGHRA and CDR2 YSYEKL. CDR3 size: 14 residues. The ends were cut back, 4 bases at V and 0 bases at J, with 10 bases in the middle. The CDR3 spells CASSPRTSSYEQYF. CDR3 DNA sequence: TGCGCCAGCAGCCCCCGGACATCCTCCTACGAGCAGTACTTC.

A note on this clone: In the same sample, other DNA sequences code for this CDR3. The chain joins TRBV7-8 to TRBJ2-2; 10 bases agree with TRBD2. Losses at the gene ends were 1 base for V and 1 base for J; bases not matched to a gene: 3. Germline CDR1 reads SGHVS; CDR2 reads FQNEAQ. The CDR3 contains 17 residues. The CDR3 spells CASSLGLAGLNTGELFF. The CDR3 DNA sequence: TGTGCCAGCAGCTTAGGACTAGCGGGTTTGAACACCGGGGAGCTGTTTTTT.

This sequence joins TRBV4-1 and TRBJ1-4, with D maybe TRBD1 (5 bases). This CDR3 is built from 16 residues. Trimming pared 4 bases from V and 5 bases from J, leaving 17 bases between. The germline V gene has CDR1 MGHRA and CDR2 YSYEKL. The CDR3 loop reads CASSLTGRVANEKLFF. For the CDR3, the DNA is TGCGCCAGCAGCCTCACCGGCAGGGTCGCAAATGAAAAACTGTTTTTT.

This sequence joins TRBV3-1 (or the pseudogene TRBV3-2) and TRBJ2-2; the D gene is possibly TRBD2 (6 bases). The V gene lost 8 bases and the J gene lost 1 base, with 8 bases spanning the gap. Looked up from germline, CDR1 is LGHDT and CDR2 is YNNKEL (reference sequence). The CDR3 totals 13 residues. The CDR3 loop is CASGGWNTGELFF. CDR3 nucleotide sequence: TGTGCCAGCGGGGGGTGGAACACCGGGGAGCTGTTTTTT.

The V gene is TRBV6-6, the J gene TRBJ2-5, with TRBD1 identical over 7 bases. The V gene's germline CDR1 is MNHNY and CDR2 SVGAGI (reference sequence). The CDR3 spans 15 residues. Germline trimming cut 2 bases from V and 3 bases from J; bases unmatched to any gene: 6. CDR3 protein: CASSYTGTAKETQYF. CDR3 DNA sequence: TGTGCCAGCAGTTACACTGGGACAGCCAAAGAGACCCAGTACTTC.

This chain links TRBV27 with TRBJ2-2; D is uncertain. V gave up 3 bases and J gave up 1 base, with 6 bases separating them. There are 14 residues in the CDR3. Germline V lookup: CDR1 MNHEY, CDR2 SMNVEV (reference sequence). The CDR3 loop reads CASSFSVNTGELFF. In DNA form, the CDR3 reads TGTGCCAGCAGTTTCTCGGTGAACACCGGGGAGCTGTTTTTT.

DNA of the CDR3: TGTGCCAGCAGCTTCCGGGTAGCGGGAGTGACAGATACGCAGTATTTT. Protein product: CASSFRVAGVTDTQYF. The J gene is TRBJ2-3, the V gene TRBV5-4; 9 bases are shared with TRBD2. The V gene end was trimmed by 2 bases and the J gene end by 3 bases; junction bases not matched to a gene: 7. This CDR3 has 16 residues. CDR1 SGHNT and CDR2 YYREEE come from the germline V gene (reference sequence).

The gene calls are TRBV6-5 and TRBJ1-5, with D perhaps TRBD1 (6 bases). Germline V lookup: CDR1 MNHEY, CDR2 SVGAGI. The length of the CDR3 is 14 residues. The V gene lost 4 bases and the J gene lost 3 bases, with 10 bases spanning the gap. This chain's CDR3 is CASSSTGLNQPQHF. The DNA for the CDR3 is TGTGCCAGCAGTTCGACAGGTCTCAATCAGCCCCAGCATTTT.

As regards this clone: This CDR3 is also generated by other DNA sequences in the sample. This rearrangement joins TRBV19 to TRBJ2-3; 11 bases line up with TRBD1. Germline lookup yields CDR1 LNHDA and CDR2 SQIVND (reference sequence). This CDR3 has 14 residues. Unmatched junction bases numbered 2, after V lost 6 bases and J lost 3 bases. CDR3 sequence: CASRDRGRTDTQYF. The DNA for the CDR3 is TGTGCCAGTAGGGACAGGGGGCGGACAGATACGCAGTATTTT.

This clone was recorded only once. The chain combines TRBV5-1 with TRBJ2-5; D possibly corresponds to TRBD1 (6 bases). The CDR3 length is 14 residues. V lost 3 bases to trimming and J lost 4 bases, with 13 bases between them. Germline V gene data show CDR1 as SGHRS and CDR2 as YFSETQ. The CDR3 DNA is TGCGCCAGCAGCTACCCCGACAGGCCAGAGACCCAGTACTTC. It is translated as CASSYPDRPETQYF. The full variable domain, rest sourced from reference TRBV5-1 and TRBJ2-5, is KAGVTQTPRYLIKTRGQQVTLSCSPISGHRSVSWYQQTPGQGLQFLFEYFSETQRNKGNFPGRFSGRQFSNSRSEMNVSTLELGDSALYLCASSYPDRPETQYFGPGTRLLVL.

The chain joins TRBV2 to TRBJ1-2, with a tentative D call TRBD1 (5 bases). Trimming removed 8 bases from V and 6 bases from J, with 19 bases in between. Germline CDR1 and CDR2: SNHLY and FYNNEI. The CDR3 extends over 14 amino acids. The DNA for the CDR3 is TGTGCCAGCGGCCTTGCCTTCGGGACTGATGGCTACACCTTC. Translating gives CASGLAFGTDGYTF.